The T cell receptor beta chain described here comes from a study of radiotherapy plus CTLA-4 blockade in lung cancer (dated by TCRdb to the late 2010s). With respect to the entire study: Among the enrolled patients, approximately 18% had an objective response, and roughly 30% reached disease control. Study-level results and caveats: The strongest predictors of response were reported to be early dynamic shifts in blood T cell clones along with a rise in serum interferon-beta following radiation. After treatment with radiotherapy and ipilimumab, TCR clones that came from tumors expanded in the peripheral blood.

Library preparation employed the immunoSEQ multiplex PCR assay. TCRdb took this table from immuneACCESS and kept in-frame rearrangements with V and J called. Such tables lack part of the clones; where checked against another copy, unresolved V genes explain under half of the gap, and the rest is unexplained. Counted in this sample were about 77,000 clones; roughly 74% of them appeared once. Approximately 9.9% of the sample is taken by the ten largest. The study tested focal radiation therapy combined with CTLA-4 blockade (ipilimumab) in patients with chemo-refractory metastatic non-small-cell lung cancer. Worth noting for this clone: Its specific antigen is unknown. Qualities for individual bases were not recorded, and no much larger clone is one base off.

The sequenced sample was peripheral blood, obtained from a patient treated with radiotherapy plus ipilimumab. The sequence was obtained from a human donor with non-small cell lung cancer whose response to radiotherapy plus ipilimumab could not be evaluated.

The DNA reads as follows: TGTGCCAGTCAGCAGGGTGCCTATAATTCACCCCTCCACTTT. This codes for CASQQGAYNSPLHF. The chain is made from TRBV19 and TRBJ1-6; TRBD1 could be the D gene, as 5 bases match. The CDR3 starts with the cysteine, ends with the phenylalanine, and has 14 residues. CDR3 DNA only is kept here, 42 bases in frame from base 1. Trimming removed 8 bases from V and 2 bases from J, leaving 10 bases between the germline ends. CDR1 and CDR2, per the germline V gene (reference sequence), are LNHDA and SQIVND. The variable domain in full, with residues beyond the CDR3 obtained from the reference TRBV19 and TRBJ1-6 genes, is DGGITQSPKYLFRKEGQNVTLSCEQNLNHDAMYWYRQDPGQGLRLIYYSQIVNDFQKGDIAEGYSVSREKKESFPLTVTSAQKNPTAFYLCASQQGAYNSPLHFGNGTRLTVT.